The present TCR beta chain was sequenced within a study of T-cell memory formation after mild COVID-19. TCRdb re-called the 5' RACE reads with MiXCR, one entry per CDR3 protein. Of about 270,000 distinct CDR3 sequences listed, approximately 15% are singletons. Study findings and constraints: Of the contracting clones, CD4+ ones lay mainly in CM and EM, and CD8+ ones in EMRA. Pre-infection memory held some responding clones, suggesting pre-existing cross-reactive T cells responded.

This clonotype was seen only a few times. Antigen unknown. This TCR came from an adult woman who had mild COVID-19 (a few samples of this study predate the infection). Cell type and time point are not known. Sequencing was done on a sample of PBMCs or a T cell subset sorted from them (not recorded which).

CDR3 sequence: CASLRQLNTGELFF. CDR3 in DNA: TGTGCCAGCCTACGACAGCTGAACACCGGGGAGCTGTTTTTT. J is TRBJ2-2 and V is TRBV27, with D perhaps matching TRBD1 (5 bases). Germline values: CDR1 MNHEY, CDR2 SMNVEV (reference sequence). With 8 bases removed from V and 1 base from J, the gap between germline ends came to 11 bases. The CDR3 is 14 amino acids.